This is a list of T cell receptor beta chains from one sample in a study of prognosis after radiotherapy for stage I lung cancer. TCRdb re-analysed the multiplex PCR reads in MiXCR, keeping a single row per CDR3 protein. The sample shows approximately 51,000 distinct CDR3 sequences, less than 35% of them seen only once. The specimen comprised PBMCs, sampled before or after stereotactic body radiation therapy (not recorded which). These receptors were taken from a donor over 45 with non-small cell lung cancer. The CDR3 runs from the conserved cysteine through the conserved F or W. D genes are given only for firm matches. Clone size appears in some rows only: once, few, many, or a class for an expanded clone.

j_call,d_call,clone_size,v_call,cdr3_nt,cdr3_aa
TRBJ2-3,TRBD2,many,TRBV3-1,TGTGCCAGCAGCCGGACTAGCGGGAGGGCAGATACGCAGTATTTT,CASSRTSGRADTQYF
TRBJ2-3,TRBD1,many,TRBV6-1,TGTGCCAGCAGATGGGGACAGGCAAATAGAGATACGCAGTATTTT,CASRWGQANRDTQYF
TRBJ2-1,-,-,TRBV11-2,TGTGCCAGCAGCTTAGACCGGGCCAGCTACAATGAGCAGTTCTTC,CASSLDRASYNEQFF
TRBJ1-1,-,many,TRBV4-1,TGCGCCAGCAGCCGCGTGATGGCCAACACTGAAGCTTTCTTT,CASSRVMANTEAFF
TRBJ1-5,-,-,TRBV30,TGTGCCTGGAGTGTACAGAACAATCAGCCCCAGCATTTT,CAWSVQNNQPQHF
TRBJ2-1,-,many,TRBV19,TGTGCCAGTATTAGGACCGCGAGCTCCTACAATGAGCAGTTCTTC,CASIRTASSYNEQFF
TRBJ1-2,-,many,TRBV28,TGTGCCAGCAGTTCCACAGCTTTGGGACGGACAAACTATGGCTACACCTTC,CASSSTALGRTNYGYTF
TRBJ1-6,-,many,TRBV5-6,TGTGCCAGCAGCTTCCGACAGACATATAATTCACCCCTCCACTTT,CASSFRQTYNSPLHF
TRBJ1-5,-,many,TRBV5-8,TGTGCCAGCAGCTTGGACAGGGGCAATCAGCCCCAGCATTTT,CASSLDRGNQPQHF
TRBJ1-4,TRBD1,many,TRBV4-2,TGTGCCAGCAGCCAAGAGTACAGGGGGAATGAAAAACTGTTTTTT,CASSQEYRGNEKLFF
TRBJ2-5,-,-,TRBV7-7,TGTGCTAGCAGCATGGACCTCATTGGCGTAGAGACCCAGTACTTC,CASSMDLIGVETQYF